These T cell receptor beta chains were read from a single sample in a study of identical twins. MiXCR, applied by TCRdb to the 5' RACE reads, yields one record per CDR3 protein. Of about 210,000 distinct CDR3 sequences in the sample, around a tenth were seen once. Sequenced material: memory (CD45RO+) T cells sorted from blood. These receptors were collected from a woman between 18 and 29 years old in good health. The CDR3 runs from the conserved cysteine through the conserved F or W. The order of the fields is D gene, J gene, clone size, V gene, CDR3 protein, CDR3 DNA. D genes are given only for firm matches. A clone size is listed for some rows: how often the clone was seen (once, few, many), or a class if it is expanded.

-	TRBJ2-2	-	TRBV4-3	CASSQGGGSTNTGELFF	TGCGCCAGCAGCCAAGGGGGCGGCTCAACGAACACCGGGGAGCTGTTTTTT
-	TRBJ2-7	-	TRBV7-2	CASSLVGEAEQYF	TGTGCCAGCAGCCTAGTAGGGGAAGCGGAGCAGTACTTC
-	TRBJ2-3	many	TRBV5-1	CASSPEGKADTQYF	TGCGCCAGCAGTCCAGAGGGGAAGGCAGATACGCAGTATTTT
TRBD1	TRBJ2-1	-	TRBV11-2	CASSRQGSGEQFF	TGTGCCAGCAGCCGACAGGGTTCCGGGGAGCAGTTCTTC
-	TRBJ2-1	few	TRBV27	CASRERGGGSGDEQFF	TGTGCCAGCAGAGAAAGGGGAGGCGGTTCCGGGGATGAGCAGTTCTTC
-	TRBJ2-7	few	TRBV5-1	CASSLEIAPGSPYEQYF	TGCGCCAGCAGCCTAGAGATTGCACCCGGCAGCCCCTACGAGCAGTACTTC
-	TRBJ1-1	few	TRBV20-1	CSALTGTSFEAFF	TGCAGTGCTCTCACCGGGACCTCCTTCGAAGCTTTCTTT
-	TRBJ1-1	many	TRBV7-2	CASSLEPPEAFF	TGTGCCAGCAGCTTAGAACCCCCTGAAGCTTTCTTT
-	TRBJ1-5	-	TRBV30	CAWSVGTGRGQPQHF	TGTGCCTGGAGTGTAGGAACAGGGAGGGGTCAGCCCCAGCATTTT
-	TRBJ2-2	-	TRBV20-1	CSAQTYRNGELFF	TGCAGTGCTCAAACCTACAGGAACGGGGAGCTGTTTTTT
TRBD2	TRBJ2-3	few	TRBV5-1	CASSSGTIADTQYF	TGCGCCAGCAGCTCCGGGACTATCGCAGATACGCAGTATTTT
TRBD2	TRBJ2-5	few	TRBV20-1	CSARVAGVLETQYF	TGCAGTGCTAGGGTGGCGGGGGTATTAGAGACCCAGTACTTC
-	TRBJ1-1	few	TRBV6-2/TRBV6-3	CASSYRGVGTEAFF	TGTGCCAGCAGTTACCGGGGGGTGGGGACTGAAGCTTTCTTT
-	TRBJ1-6	many	TRBV20-1	CSARSWGAGNSPLHF	TGCAGTGCTAGATCATGGGGTGCGGGGAATTCACCCCTCCACTTT
TRBD1	TRBJ2-7	few	TRBV6-1	CASSGQGTSRYEQYF	TGTGCCAGCAGTGGACAGGGTACCTCCCGCTACGAGCAGTACTTC
-	TRBJ2-5	-	TRBV9	CASSVASQRGETQYF	TGTGCCAGCAGCGTAGCTTCACAACGGGGCGAGACCCAGTACTTC
-	TRBJ1-1	few	TRBV10-3	CAISESGFVGTEAFF	TGTGCCATCAGTGAGTCGGGTTTTGTTGGCACTGAAGCTTTCTTT
-	TRBJ2-1	few	TRBV5-6	CASSFLSGDSYNEQFF	TGTGCCAGCAGCTTTTTATCGGGGGACTCCTACAATGAGCAGTTCTTC
-	TRBJ2-5	few	TRBV20-1	CSAPTRQETQYF	TGCAGTGCCCCAACTAGACAAGAGACCCAGTACTTC
TRBD2	TRBJ2-3	-	TRBV20-1	CSASGGAYTDTQYF	TGCAGTGCTAGCGGGGGGGCGTACACAGATACGCAGTATTTT
-	TRBJ2-6	few	TRBV5-5	CASTADGNSGANVLTF	TGTGCCAGCACCGCGGACGGCAACTCTGGGGCCAACGTCCTGACTTTC
-	TRBJ2-7	-	TRBV27	CASSLSKGQGQYF	TGTGCCAGCAGTTTATCAAAGGGGCAAGGGCAGTACTTC
-	TRBJ2-7	few	TRBV19	CASSSPPRAEQYF	TGTGCCAGTAGTTCACCCCCCCGTGCCGAGCAGTACTTC